Listed here are 28 T cell receptor beta chains from one sample, sequenced in a study of T cell repertoires in cytomegalovirus infection. TCRdb re-analysed the reads in MiXCR, keeping a single row per CDR3 protein. The top ten hold 70% to 75% of the sample, which has roughly 7,900 distinct CDR3 sequences, around 59% seen once. Their recognized antigens are unknown. Sequences were obtained from PBMCs, sequenced either directly or after in vitro stimulation (not recorded which). Receptors originate from a human donor in good health (CMV status not recorded). Some clones in this sample may be carry-over from other donors' samples.

This clonotype occurred many times. The CDR3 sequence is CASSQTGENQPQHF. In nucleotides, the CDR3 is TGTGCCAGCAGTCAGACAGGGGAGAATCAGCCCCAGCATTTT. The chain uses TRBV27 and TRBJ1-5, with 8 bases matching TRBD1. Germline lookup yields CDR1 MNHEY and CDR2 SMNVEV (reference sequence). The CDR3 consists of 14 residues. The ends lost 5 bases at V and 4 bases at J; junction bases unmatched: 4.

The sample holds one count of this clonotype. The CDR3 carries no conserved terminal phenylalanine or tryptophan, so it likely arises from a read error. The genes are TRBV7-9 and TRBJ2-1; no definite D call. Germline V gene sequence: CDR1 SEHNR, CDR2 FQNEAQ (reference sequence). The CDR3 runs to 16 residues. The CDR3 coding sequence is TGTCCCAGCAGATTGTTGGGAATATCCACCTACAATGGGCAGTTCTTG. It is translated as CPSRLLGISTYNGQFL.

V gene TRBV11-2 combines with J gene TRBJ2-1; D call uncertain. In germline, CDR1 is SGHAT, CDR2 FQNNGV. V lost 2 bases and J 8 bases, leaving 10 bases between the germline ends. The CDR3 runs to 13 residues. The CDR3 protein is CASSLRPLDEQFF. As DNA, the CDR3 is TGTGCCAGCAGCTTAAGGCCCTTAGATGAGCAGTTCTTC.

Concerning this clonotype: Its ends do not fully match the called genes, so a read error is possible. The chain employs TRBV7-9 and TRBJ2-1; D not certain. Germline CDR1 SEHNR, CDR2 FQNEAQ (reference sequence). The CDR3 is made up of 16 amino acids. The CDR3 DNA is TGTGCCAGCAGCTTGTTGGTACTATCCACCTACGATGAGCAGTTCTTC. Translated, it gives CASSLLVLSTYDEQFF.

Only a few counts were recorded for this clonotype. J is TRBJ1-2 and V is TRBV28; tentative D call: TRBD1 (5 bases). The germline V gene has CDR1 MDHEN and CDR2 SYDVKM. This CDR3 spans 14 amino acids. Trimming removed 1 base from V and 4 bases from J, with 10 bases in between. The CDR3: CASSLFSTAYGYTF. Written as DNA, the CDR3 is TGTGCCAGCAGTTTATTTTCGACAGCCTATGGCTACACCTTC.

Regarding this clonotype: Germline and junction disagree at one end, which may indicate a read error. The V call is TRBV11-2, the J call TRBJ2-1; TRBD2 might be the D (5 bases). The germline V gene encodes CDR1 SGHAT and CDR2 FQNNGV. The CDR3 runs to 16 residues. The CDR3 coding sequence is TGTGCCAGCAGCTTACTCCCGGGGAGCTCCTACAATGTGCAGTTCTTC. Its translation: CASSLLPGSSYNVQFF.

As to this clonotype: In this CDR3 the conserved last residue, phenylalanine or tryptophan, is missing, so a read error is likely. This chain uses TRBV7-9 with TRBJ2-1; no clear D gene. The CDR3 length is 16 residues. Looked up from germline, CDR1 is SEHNR and CDR2 is FQNEAQ (reference sequence). The V end lost 2 bases, the J end lost 13 bases, and 24 bases lay between the germline ends. In DNA, the CDR3 is TGTGCCAGCAGCTTACGCGGCGAGAGCTCCTACACTGATCAGTTCGTC. Translation: CASSLRGESSYTDQFV.

Points on this clonotype: The junction does not match germline at one end; this may be a read error. The chain combines TRBV6-5 with TRBJ1-5, with 8 bases aligning to TRBD1. CDR3 length: 15 residues. CDR1 and CDR2 (germline): MNHEY, SVGAGI. CDR3 sequence (DNA): TGTGCCACAGGCCTACGACAGGGGACCAAGCAGCCCAAGCATTTT. Amino acid sequence: CATGLRQGTKQPKHF.

The chain links TRBV19 to TRBJ1-3; 9 bases are shared with TRBD1. J was trimmed by 0 bases and V by 5 bases; bases with no gene match: 11. The germline V gene encodes CDR1 LNHDA and CDR2 SQIVND (reference sequence). The CDR3 spans 18 residues. This CDR3 is CASSATTGTGSSGNTIYF. The CDR3 DNA follows: TGTGCCAGTAGTGCCACAACCGGGACAGGGAGCTCTGGAAACACCATATATTTT.

In this sample, this clonotype turned up many times. This CDR3 is missing its conserved last phenylalanine or tryptophan, likely due to a read error. The chain recombines TRBV7-9 with TRBJ2-1, with D unresolved. The CDR3 covers 16 residues. Trimming removed 3 bases at V and 2 bases at J, with 14 bases between. CDR1 SEHNR and CDR2 FQNEAQ come from the germline V gene (reference sequence). Here the CDR3 reads CASSFFGISTYNEQFC. The CDR3 coding sequence is TGTGCCAGCAGCTTTTTTGGAATATCCACCTACAATGAGCAGTTCTGC.

This clonotype occurred a few times. J is TRBJ1-1 and V is TRBV19; maybe TRBD1 (6 bases). The CDR3 is made up of 13 amino acids. The V gene's germline CDR1 is LNHDA and CDR2 SQIVND (reference sequence). V was pared by 3 bases and J by 11 bases, with 16 bases between. This chain's CDR3 is CASSMSDSSQAFF. Here the CDR3 DNA reads TGTGCCAGTAGTATGTCGGACAGTTCGCAGGCTTTCTTT.

This clonotype was detected ten times or more. The rearrangement uses TRBV4-2 and TRBJ2-1; 9 nucleotides agree with TRBD1. V was clipped by 1 base and J by 9 bases; unmatched bases: 4. The length of the CDR3 is 14 residues. The germline V gene encodes CDR1 LGHNA and CDR2 YNFKEQ. As DNA, the CDR3 is TGTGCCAGCAGCCAAGGAGGGACAGGGCTTGAGCAGTTCTTC. Its translation is CASSQGGTGLEQFF.

About this clonotype: Because the CDR3 is missing its conserved closing phenylalanine or tryptophan, this is likely a read error. The DNA is left out, because the CDR3 cannot be placed on it with certainty; the CDR3 is given as TCRdb lists it. V gene TRBV7-9 combines with J gene TRBJ2-1. Including both end residues, the CDR3 is 16 amino acids long. CDR1 is SEHNR, CDR2 FQNEAQ, per germline (reference sequence). The CDR3 is CARSLLGRATYNEQFL.

This clonotype has just one count. Because the CDR3 is missing its conserved closing phenylalanine or tryptophan, this is likely a read error. The DNA is omitted, as the CDR3 cannot be located on it reliably, and the CDR3 follows TCRdb's listing. J is TRBJ1-2 and V is TRBV4-1; TRBD1, the table's D call, was not compared with the DNA. Germline CDR1 MGHRA, CDR2 YSYEKL. Inclusive of both ends, the CDR3 amounts to 16 amino acids. CDR3: CTSSQGPREQLYGYTC.

With regard to this clonotype: A junction end diverges from the germline sequence, so it may reflect a read error. V usage is TRBV5-1 and J usage is TRBJ2-5; 7 bases map to TRBD1. This CDR3 region has 16 residues. Looked up from germline, CDR1 is SGHRS and CDR2 is YFSETQ. Here the CDR3 DNA reads TGCGCCAGCAGCTTGGCTTCTGACAGGGCCCAAGAGACCGCGTCCTTC. Its translation: CASSLASDRAQETASF.

This clonotype was observed a handful of times. This chain joins TRBV2 and TRBJ1-2, with 10 bases matching TRBD1. With 6 bases clipped from V and 8 bases from J, the junction kept 9 bases outside the gene matches. This CDR3 has 14 residues. Germline CDR1 SNHLY, CDR2 FYNNEI. The CDR3 loop is CASRPGQGRGGYTF. DNA for the CDR3: TGTGCCAGCAGGCCGGGACAGGGGAGAGGGGGCTACACCTTC.

A word on this clonotype: As the CDR3 is not closed by the conserved phenylalanine or tryptophan, this likely results from a read error. Because the CDR3's place on the DNA is in doubt, the DNA is left out and the CDR3 is given as listed by TCRdb. V is TRBV7-9 and J is TRBJ2-1; the table gives TRBD1 as D, unverified against the DNA. The length of the CDR3 is 15 amino acids, counting both ends. Germline assignment: CDR1 SEHNR and CDR2 FQNEAQ (reference sequence). The CDR3 loop reads CASSPPSAQYNEQLL.

Worth noting for this clonotype: It may be a read error: a sequence one base away is much more abundant. Here the CDR3 omits its conserved ending phenylalanine or tryptophan, so a read error is the likely source. The gene calls are TRBV7-2 and TRBJ1-2, with a possible D match to TRBD1 (6 bases). CDR3 length: 17 amino acids. Per germline, CDR1 SGHTA and CDR2 FQGNSA. Trimming removed 2 bases at V and 4 bases at J, with 20 bases between. CDR3 DNA: TGTGCCAGCAGCTTAACGGCCTCTTGGACAGCCTCCTATGGCTACACCGTC. It translates to CASSLTASWTASYGYTV.

The rearrangement joins TRBV24-1 to TRBJ2-5; 7 positions agree with TRBD1. The CDR3 runs 15 residues. Germline CDR1 and CDR2: KGHDR and SFDVKD. The V segment lost 3 bases and the J segment 3 bases; nucleotides outside the gene matches: 6. The DNA for the CDR3 is TGTGCCACCAGTGATCCCGGACAGGCAGAAGAGACCCAGTACTTC. Translating gives CATSDPGQAEETQYF.

V and J are TRBV28 and TRBJ2-2; a weak D match, TRBD2 (6 bases). The CDR3 spans 15 residues. Trimming stripped 6 bases from V and 6 bases from J, with 17 bases between. CDR1 is MDHEN and CDR2 is SYDVKM in the germline V gene. The DNA of the CDR3 is TGTGCCAGCAGCCCAACGAGCCCGGGGGCCGGGGAGCTGTTTTTT. Protein: CASSPTSPGAGELFF.

Regarding this clonotype: Given the absence of the conserved phenylalanine or tryptophan at the CDR3 end, a read error is likely. The V gene is TRBV7-9, the J gene TRBJ2-1; D is unresolved. Germline V gene lookup returns CDR1 SEHNR and CDR2 FQNEAQ (reference sequence). The CDR3 is 16 amino acids. CDR3 coding DNA: TGTGCCAGCCGCTTGTTGGCACTATCCACCTACAATGAGCAGTTCTTA. This gives the protein CASRLLALSTYNEQFL.

The chain combines TRBV6-6 with TRBJ1-3; D remains ambiguous. The CDR3 runs 15 residues. V was clipped by 0 bases and J by 0 bases, with 6 bases between them. In germline, CDR1 is MNHNY, CDR2 SVGAGI (reference sequence). The CDR3 region has the DNA TGTGCCAGCAGTTACTCCAGGCGCTCTGGAAACACCATATATTTT. Translated: CASSYSRRSGNTIYF.

The gene calls are TRBV7-8 and TRBJ2-2; maybe TRBD2 (7 bases). Germline V gives CDR1 SGHVS, CDR2 FQNEAQ. Deletions cut 0 bases from V and 5 bases from J, with 13 bases between. CDR3 size: 16 residues. The CDR3 region has the DNA TGTGCCAGCAGCTTAGCCGGGGGGCTGAGGACCGGGGAGCTGTTTTTT. This encodes CASSLAGGLRTGELFF. Variable domain in full (rest from reference TRBV7-8 and TRBJ2-2): GAGVSQSPRYKVAKRGQDVALRCDPISGHVSLFWYQQALGQGPEFLTYFQNEAQLDKSGLPSDRFFAERPEGSVSTLKIQRTQQEDSAVYLCASSLAGGLRTGELFFGEGSRLTVL.

To note about this clonotype: The conserved phenylalanine or tryptophan is not found at the CDR3 terminus, so this likely reflects a read error. It is unclear where the CDR3 begins or ends on the DNA, so no DNA is shown, and the CDR3 is as TCRdb lists it. The V and J genes are TRBV27 and TRBJ2-3. Germline V gene lookup returns CDR1 MNHEY and CDR2 SMNVEV (reference sequence). Ends included, the CDR3 has 10 residues. CDR3 residues: CASHGYTPYI.

This chain uses TRBV19 with TRBJ1-5; D is ambiguous. The germline V gene has CDR1 LNHDA and CDR2 SQIVND (reference sequence). V was trimmed by 5 bases and J by 3 bases, leaving 26 bases between them. This CDR3 has 19 amino acids. This CDR3 reads CASSSIYTGTFEDNQPQHF. Written as DNA, the CDR3 is TGTGCCAGTAGTTCAATATATACCGGTACATTTGAAGACAATCAGCCCCAGCATTTT.

The chain employs TRBV24-1 and TRBJ2-3; D uncertain. Trimming pared 4 bases from V and 4 bases from J, leaving 14 bases between. Germline V gene data show CDR1 as KGHDR and CDR2 as SFDVKD. The CDR3 sequence is 15 residues long. The CDR3 region has the DNA TGTGCCACCAGTGAAAGGAGAAGGTCCGCAGATACGCAGTATTTT. It specifies CATSERRRSADTQYF.

This clonotype was seen ten or more times. The chain links TRBV7-2 to TRBJ2-7; tentatively, D is TRBD2 (5 bases). The CDR3 contains 14 residues. Trimming pared 1 base from V and 2 bases from J, leaving 9 bases between. Germline loops: CDR1 SGHTA, CDR2 FQGNSA. CDR3 coding DNA: TGTGCCAGCAGCTTAGACGCGAGGGCCTACGAGCAGTACTTC. Translation: CASSLDARAYEQYF.

CDR3 sequence reads: CASSPSQGQGMINEQFF. The CDR3 coding sequence is TGTGCCAGCAGCCCCTCGCAGGGTCAGGGGATGATTAATGAGCAGTTCTTC. The chain has TRBV5-4 and TRBJ2-1, with D maybe TRBD1 (6 bases). V lost 4 bases to trimming and J lost 7 bases, with 24 bases between them. CDR3 size: 17 residues. CDR1 is SGHNT and CDR2 is YYREEE in the germline V gene (reference sequence).